One sample yielded the 18 T cell receptor beta chains listed below, sequenced in a study of T cells in Graves' hyperthyroidism and ophthalmopathy (dated by TCRdb to about 2019). Library preparation used multiplex PCR. This sample was sequenced with an Illumina HiSeq 2000. The TCR beta CDR3 regions were amplified from the RNA transcripts. The first round of RT-PCR for the TCR CDR3 was performed with the HTBI primer set and the Qiagen OneStep RT-PCR kit. TCRdb trimmed public reads at Q25 via fastp, called clones via MiXCR and kept in-frame beta chains. Each CDR3 protein gets just one entry, which takes the most common genes and DNA from the rows behind it. The sample records 340,000 or so distinct CDR3 sequences, over 15% of which are singletons. The top ten clones comprise around 35% of the sample. Material: blood. Source of these receptors: a man aged 30 to 39 with Graves' hyperthyroidism.

The sample holds many counts of this clonotype. This sequence joins TRBV12-3 or TRBV12-4 and TRBJ2-1; the D call may be TRBD1 or TRBD2 (5 bases each). Deletions cut 6 bases from V and 6 bases from J, with 9 bases between. This CDR3 spans 12 amino acids. The CDR3 bases are TGTGCCAGCAGGGGGGTATCCAATGAGCAGTTCTTC. This gives the protein CASRGVSNEQFF.

This sequence joins TRBV15 and TRBJ2-7; 8 nucleotides match TRBD1. This CDR3 has 14 residues. Germline V gene lookup returns CDR1 LNHNV and CDR2 YYDKDF (reference sequence). The junction had 6 bases not matched to a gene; V was cut back by 5 bases and J by 3 bases. The CDR3: CATSLGQGDYEQYF. DNA of the CDR3: TGTGCCACCAGCCTTGGACAGGGAGACTACGAGCAGTACTTC.

This clonotype came up once. This sequence joins TRBV7-3 and TRBJ2-2, with a tentative D call TRBD2 (5 bases). Germline CDR1 reads SGHTA; CDR2 reads FQGTGA. The CDR3 is 21 residues long. With 2 bases removed from V and 6 bases from J, the gap between germline ends came to 31 bases. In DNA form, the CDR3 reads TGTGCCAGCAGCTTATCGGGGAACCCCCTTTACCCCCGTGAACACGCCGGGGAGCTGTTTTTT. It specifies CASSLSGNPLYPREHAGELFF.

For this clonotype: A read error may explain this, as a much larger clone is one base away. Here the CDR3 omits its conserved ending phenylalanine or tryptophan, so a read error is the likely source. The gene calls are TRBV3-1 and TRBJ2-3; D call uncertain. The CDR3 is 15 residues long. V lost 3 bases, J lost 2 bases, and 12 bases lay in between. Germline-derived CDR1 and CDR2 are LGHDT and YNNKEL (reference sequence). CDR3 coding DNA: TGTGCCAGCAGCCAGGCACGGATGTACACAGATACGCAGTATTTA. Amino acid sequence: CASSQARMYTDTQYL.

This clonotype has at least ten counts. The V gene is TRBV6-1, the J gene TRBJ2-1; D is possibly TRBD1 or TRBD2 (6 bases each). This CDR3 is 14 amino acids long. Trimming took 5 bases from V and 3 from J, leaving 11 bases between them. Germline CDR1 MNHNS, CDR2 SASEGT. The CDR3 nucleotides are TGTGCCAGCAGTAAAGGGGGGCGCTACAATGAGCAGTTCTTC. Translated, it gives CASSKGGRYNEQFF.

This clonotype was seen ten or more times. The CDR3 nucleotides are TGTGCCAGCAGTTTCGATTTCTGGAGTCAGAAGAATTCACCCCTCCACTTT. The encoded protein is CASSFDFWSQKNSPLHF. The chain uses TRBV27 and TRBJ1-6, with unresolved D. The V and J ends lost 3 bases and 7 bases respectively, with 19 bases between them. From germline, CDR1 is MNHEY and CDR2 SMNVEV (reference sequence). This CDR3 comprises 17 residues.

This clonotype was seen more than once but under ten times. This chain joins TRBV3-1 and TRBJ1-6; no firm D call. This CDR3 has 14 residues. With 2 bases removed from V and 3 bases from J, the gap between germline ends came to 5 bases. Germline V gene data show CDR1 as LGHDT and CDR2 as YNNKEL (reference sequence). CDR3 sequence (DNA): TGTGCCAGCAGCCAACAGGTCTATAATTCACCCCTCCACTTT. Translation: CASSQQVYNSPLHF.

The chain's CDR3 is CASSPGVLTGELFF. The CDR3 region has the DNA TGTGCCAGCAGTCCCGGGGTGCTCACCGGGGAGCTGTTTTTT. The chain is built from TRBV27 and TRBJ2-2, with D possibly matching TRBD2 (5 bases). The CDR3 length is 14 residues. Trimming pared 5 bases from V and 4 bases from J, leaving 11 bases between. Germline assignment: CDR1 MNHEY and CDR2 SMNVEV (reference sequence).

The V gene is TRBV4-1, the J gene TRBJ2-1; D is perhaps TRBD2 (5 bases). V gave up 3 bases and J gave up 8 bases, with 17 bases separating them. The CDR3 is made up of 15 amino acids. The germline V gene encodes CDR1 MGHRA and CDR2 YSYEKL. CDR3 nucleotide sequence: TGCGCCAGCAGCCAGGGAGTCCTCCTGGGAGATGAGCAGTTCTTC. It specifies CASSQGVLLGDEQFF.

This clonotype was seen ten or more times. The V call is TRBV5-1, the J call TRBJ1-1; no reliable D call. CDR3 length: 15 amino acids. Germline CDR1 reads SGHRS; CDR2 reads YFSETQ. Between the trimmed V and J ends, which lost 2 bases and 4 bases, there was a span of 15 bases. The CDR3 is CASSLLPGIGTEAFF. The CDR3 coding sequence is TGCGCCAGCAGCTTACTTCCCGGGATAGGCACTGAAGCTTTCTTT.

This clonotype was seen at least ten times. The CDR3 nucleotides read TGTGCCAGCAGTTGGGGACAGGGGAACACTGAAGCTTTCTTT. Protein sequence: CASSWGQGNTEAFF. The chain joins TRBV12-3 or TRBV12-4 to TRBJ1-1; 9 bases are a match to TRBD1. With V trimmed by 4 bases and J by 1 base, 1 base remained unmatched. This CDR3 region has 14 residues.

This clonotype occurred many times. This chain joins TRBV5-1 and TRBJ2-7; 11 positions match TRBD2. Germline V gene lookup returns CDR1 SGHRS and CDR2 YFSETQ. CDR3 length equals 21 residues. Trimming cost V 4 bases and J 4 bases; bases outside gene matches: 25. CDR3 in amino acids: CASSPSVTSGSFLGLPYEQYF. The CDR3 DNA is TGCGCCAGCAGCCCCTCTGTTACTAGCGGGAGCTTCCTAGGGCTCCCTTACGAGCAGTACTTC.

At least ten counts were recorded for this clonotype. V usage is TRBV3-1 and J usage is TRBJ1-5; D is ambiguous. CDR3 length: 15 residues. Between the trimmed V and J ends, which lost 2 bases and 5 bases, there was a span of 13 bases. Per the germline V gene, CDR1 is LGHDT and CDR2 is YNNKEL (reference sequence). CDR3 nucleotides: TGTGCCAGCAGCCAATTTTCGGCCCCGCATCAGCCCCAGCATTTT. Amino acid sequence: CASSQFSAPHQPQHF.

This clonotype was detected many times. The J gene is TRBJ2-1, the V gene TRBV20-1; TRBD2 might be the D (5 bases). The CDR3 consists of 16 residues. The germline V gene encodes CDR1 DFQATT and CDR2 SNEGSKA (reference sequence). V lost 3 bases, J lost 3 bases, and 18 bases lay in between. This chain's CDR3 is CSARGDTEGGYNEQFF. The CDR3, as DNA: TGCAGTGCTAGGGGAGACACCGAGGGCGGCTACAATGAGCAGTTCTTC.

This clonotype occurred many times. The chain has TRBV5-1 and TRBJ2-7, with 8 bases identical to TRBD2. Germline lookup yields CDR1 SGHRS and CDR2 YFSETQ. V trimming: 0 bases; J trimming: 1 base; junction bases outside the gene matches: 6. The CDR3 consists of 16 residues. This CDR3 is CASSLGPRGDSYEQYF. As DNA, the CDR3 is TGCGCCAGCAGCTTGGGGCCGCGGGGGGATTCCTACGAGCAGTACTTC.

This clonotype was counted between two and nine times. This chain links TRBV5-1 with TRBJ1-5; no clear D gene. The CDR3 contains 13 residues. Germline values: CDR1 SGHRS, CDR2 YFSETQ. The V end lost 1 base, the J end lost 6 bases, and 8 bases lay between the germline ends. CDR3 region: CASSLRVGQPQHF. The CDR3 bases are TGCGCCAGCAGCTTGCGGGTGGGTCAGCCCCAGCATTTT. Looking up the rest from reference TRBV5-1 and TRBJ1-5 gives the full variable domain: KAGVTQTPRYLIKTRGQQVTLSCSPISGHRSVSWYQQTPGQGLQFLFEYFSETQRNKGNFPGRFSGRQFSNSRSEMNVSTLELGDSALYLCASSLRVGQPQHFGDGTRLSIL.

The genes are TRBV19 and TRBJ2-2, with D perhaps assigned TRBD1 or TRBD2 (6 bases each). This CDR3 spans 16 amino acids. CDR1 is LNHDA, CDR2 SQIVND, per germline (reference sequence). V lost 3 bases, J lost 4 bases, and 15 bases lay in between. The CDR3 DNA is TGTGCCAGTAGTATGGTCGGGGGCGCCAGCACCGGGGAGCTGTTTTTT. It codes for CASSMVGGASTGELFF.

There are many counts of this clonotype. The chain has TRBV6-1 and TRBJ2-7, with 7 bases that match TRBD1. The V segment lost 7 bases and the J segment 0 bases; nucleotides outside the gene matches: 12. Germline V lookup: CDR1 MNHNS, CDR2 SASEGT. This CDR3 region has 16 residues. Here the CDR3 DNA reads TGTGCCAGCAATTCTCCTGACAGGGATCGCTCCTACGAGCAGTACTTC. Residues: CASNSPDRDRSYEQYF.